This record looks at one TCR beta chain sequence and its context. Sequenced by immunoSEQ multiplex PCR; TCRdb stores in-frame clones only, minus some. The table lists 35,000 to 45,000 clones, 80% to 95% of them singletons. This entry comes from a study of T cell changes during pregnancy in multiple sclerosis. The length of the CDR3 is 17 residues. CDR1 is LNHDA and CDR2 is SQIVND in the germline V gene (reference sequence). The V gene end was trimmed by 3 bases and the J gene end by 3 bases; junction bases not matched to a gene: 5. Source: CD4+ T cells from peripheral blood mononuclear cells, taken in the second trimester of pregnancy. The clonotype comes from a female donor in good health, enrolled as a control in a pregnancy study. This sequence joins TRBV19 and TRBJ2-1, with 13 nucleotides matching TRBD2. This CDR3 reads CASSIRLAGGVYNEQFF. The CDR3 region has the DNA TGTGCCAGTAGTATCCGACTAGCGGGGGGTGTCTACAATGAGCAGTTCTTC.